These 18 T cell receptor beta chains were all obtained from the same sample, sequenced in a study. Each CDR3 protein is one row after TCRdb ran MiXCR on the 5' RACE reads. The data show some 32,000 distinct CDR3 sequences, around 24% seen once. The specimen was memory CD4+ T cells sorted from blood. As for subset: memory CD4+ T cells, CD4+CD45RO+CD25-. The receptors stem from a female donor with breast cancer.

A note on this clonotype: This may be a read error: a much more frequent sequence differs by one nucleotide. The chain is built from TRBV4-2 and TRBJ1-4; 8 bases match TRBD1. Germline loops: CDR1 LGHNA, CDR2 YNFKEQ. CDR3 length equals 15 residues. The CDR3 bases are TGTGCCAGCAGGGACCAGGGGGCCCGTAATGAAAAACTGGTTTTT. Encoded protein: CASRDQGARNEKLVF.

This clonotype occurred a few times. V is TRBV7-9 and J is TRBJ1-1; D unresolved. Germline V gene lookup returns CDR1 SEHNR and CDR2 FQNEAQ (reference sequence). The CDR3 has 13 residues. Between the trimmed V and J ends, which lost 5 bases and 5 bases, there was a span of 12 bases. DNA for the CDR3: TGTGCCAGCAGCCCGGAGGGTTGGACTGAAGCTTTCTTT. Translation: CASSPEGWTEAFF.

This clonotype was observed many times. The V and J genes are TRBV5-1 and TRBJ2-4; D is tentatively TRBD1 or TRBD2 (5 bases each). Per germline, CDR1 SGHRS and CDR2 YFSETQ. V was cut by 4 bases and J by 5 bases, with 16 bases left in between. The CDR3 has 15 amino acids. The CDR3 DNA sequence: TGCGCCAGCAGCCCACTCATAGGGGACGAAAACATTCAGTACTTC. Translated: CASSPLIGDENIQYF.

This clonotype was counted between two and nine times. The chain couples TRBV6-6 to TRBJ1-3; D is uncertain. The CDR3 spans 13 residues. Trimming left V 5 bases short and J 4 bases short, with 9 bases between. The germline V gene has CDR1 MNHNY and CDR2 SVGAGI (reference sequence). The CDR3 nucleotides are TGTGCCAGCAGTACGGCCCTCGGAAACACCATATATTTT. Protein sequence: CASSTALGNTIYF.

This clonotype was counted between two and nine times. The chain couples TRBV5-4 to TRBJ2-2; TRBD1 matches 9 bases. This CDR3 has 16 residues. Germline loops: CDR1 SGHNT, CDR2 YYREEE (reference sequence). The V gene end was trimmed by 5 bases and the J gene end by 2 bases; junction bases not matched to a gene: 7. DNA of the CDR3: TGTGCCAGCAGTACCGGGACAGGGCTAAACACCGGGGAGCTGTTTTTT. Translating it yields CASSTGTGLNTGELFF.

This chain links TRBV4-1 with TRBJ2-7; TRBD2 agrees at 9 bases. This CDR3 comprises 18 residues. Looked up from germline, CDR1 is MGHRA and CDR2 is YSYEKL. The V segment lost 0 bases and the J segment 5 bases; nucleotides outside the gene matches: 14. CDR3 sequence (DNA): TGCGCCAGCAGCCAAGACGCAGCGGGGGGCAGTCGAAAAGACGAGCAGTACTTC. As protein: CASSQDAAGGSRKDEQYF.

This clonotype was detected a few times. The J gene is TRBJ1-2, the V gene TRBV27; D gene unclear. The CDR3 has 12 amino acids. Trimming shortened V by 5 bases and J by 6 bases, and 10 bases separated the two germline ends. Germline CDR1 reads MNHEY; CDR2 reads SMNVEV (reference sequence). CDR3 coding DNA: TGTGCCAGCAGTCCCGGGCCAGATGGCTACACCTTC. Amino acid sequence: CASSPGPDGYTF.

A few counts support this clonotype. The V and J genes are TRBV18 and TRBJ1-1; maybe TRBD1 (5 bases). V shed 5 bases and J shed 3 bases, with 16 bases lying between them. The germline V gene encodes CDR1 KGHSH and CDR2 LQKENI. This CDR3 spans 15 amino acids. The CDR3 is CASSLRDRRDTEAFF. The CDR3 DNA reads as TGTGCCAGCTCATTACGGGACCGGAGGGACACTGAAGCTTTCTTT. The whole variable domain, remainder taken from reference TRBV18 and TRBJ1-1, is NAGVMQNPRHLVRRRGQEARLRCSPMKGHSHVYWYRQLPEEGLKFMVYLQKENIIDESGMPKERFSAEFPKEGPSILRIQQVVRGDSAAYFCASSLRDRRDTEAFFGQGTRLTVV.

Of note for this clonotype: The junction does not match germline at one end; this may be a read error. The chain joins TRBV25-1 to TRBJ2-7, with 8 bases aligning to TRBD1. CDR1 is MGHDK and CDR2 is SYGVNS in the germline V gene. The CDR3 runs to 15 residues. The CDR3 loop is CAISELRQGAYEQYF. The CDR3, as DNA: TGTGCCATCAGTGAATTGAGGCAGGGGGCGTACGAGCAGTACTTC.

V and J are TRBV5-6 and TRBJ2-5; TRBD2 might be the D (5 bases). The germline gives CDR1 SGHDT, CDR2 YYEEEE. Trimming took off 4 bases at V and 2 bases at J, with 12 bases between the two ends. The CDR3 consists of 14 residues. The CDR3 bases are TGTGCCAGCAGCCTCCGGGAAAGTCAAGAGACCCAGTACTTC. It encodes CASSLRESQETQYF.

This clonotype has a handful of counts. V usage is TRBV27 and J usage is TRBJ1-1; no reliable D call. CDR1 and CDR2 (germline): MNHEY, SMNVEV (reference sequence). CDR3 length: 12 amino acids. Trimming left V 4 bases short and J 3 bases short, with 6 bases between. The CDR3, as DNA: TGTGCCAGCAGTTCCCGGGACACTGAAGCTTTCTTT. It is translated as CASSSRDTEAFF.

The chain joins TRBV28 to TRBJ2-5, with no clear D. Germline CDR1 and CDR2: MDHEN and SYDVKM. Trimming took off 2 bases at V and 8 bases at J, with 6 bases between the two ends. The CDR3 has 11 amino acids. The chain's CDR3 is CASSLRSTQYF. The DNA for the CDR3 is TGTGCCAGCAGTTTAAGGTCTACCCAGTACTTC.

This clonotype was detected only a few times. V is TRBV4-2 and J is TRBJ2-1; D not certain. V was shortened by 3 bases and J by 4 bases, with 13 bases between the two germline ends. Germline CDR1 reads LGHNA; CDR2 reads YNFKEQ. The CDR3 runs to 15 residues. CDR3 bases: TGTGCCAGCAGCCAGGATTCCATCCCTTACAATGAGCAGTTCTTC. It is translated as CASSQDSIPYNEQFF.

There are a few counts of this clonotype. The junction departs from germline at one end; a sequencing error may be responsible. V and J are TRBV20-1 and TRBJ2-7; 11 nucleotides align to TRBD2. The germline gives CDR1 DFQATT, CDR2 SNEGSKA (reference sequence). The CDR3 contains 14 residues. In DNA form, the CDR3 reads TGCGGTGCTAGTAGTAGCGGGAGGGCCAACGAGCAGTACTTC. This gives the protein CGASSSGRANEQYF.

Only a few counts were recorded for this clonotype. The chain uses TRBV7-9 and TRBJ2-3; TRBD2 aligns across 11 bases. The junction had 3 bases not matched to a gene; V was cut back by 5 bases and J by 2 bases. The CDR3 sequence is 15 residues long. Germline V gene lookup returns CDR1 SEHNR and CDR2 FQNEAQ (reference sequence). CDR3 amino acids: CASSLLAGVTDTQYF. CDR3 DNA: TGTGCCAGCAGCCTACTAGCGGGAGTCACAGATACGCAGTATTTT.

This clonotype was seen more than once but under ten times. The chain couples TRBV6-1 to TRBJ1-1; tentative D call: TRBD1 (5 bases). With 6 bases removed from V and 3 bases from J, the gap between germline ends came to 11 bases. The CDR3 has 13 amino acids. Germline CDR1 is MNHNS and CDR2 is SASEGT. CDR3 region: CASRGPRDTEAFF. The CDR3 region has the DNA TGTGCCAGCAGGGGGCCAAGAGACACTGAAGCTTTCTTT.

V is TRBV9 and J is TRBJ1-1; tentative D call: TRBD1 (6 bases). In germline, CDR1 is SGDLS, CDR2 YYNGEE. There are 15 residues in the CDR3. Deletions cut 0 bases from V and 0 bases from J, with 9 bases between. The CDR3 spells CASSVVGGLNTEAFF. In DNA form, the CDR3 reads TGTGCCAGCAGCGTAGTGGGGGGCTTGAACACTGAAGCTTTCTTT.

The rearrangement links TRBV9 to TRBJ2-2; possibly TRBD2 for D (6 bases). The CDR3 totals 15 residues. CDR1 SGDLS and CDR2 YYNGEE come from the germline V gene. Trimming removed 4 bases at V and 4 bases at J, with 14 bases between. The DNA for the CDR3 is TGTGCCAGCAGCCCCTATCTGGAGGGCACCGGGGAGCTGTTTTTT. Translating gives CASSPYLEGTGELFF.